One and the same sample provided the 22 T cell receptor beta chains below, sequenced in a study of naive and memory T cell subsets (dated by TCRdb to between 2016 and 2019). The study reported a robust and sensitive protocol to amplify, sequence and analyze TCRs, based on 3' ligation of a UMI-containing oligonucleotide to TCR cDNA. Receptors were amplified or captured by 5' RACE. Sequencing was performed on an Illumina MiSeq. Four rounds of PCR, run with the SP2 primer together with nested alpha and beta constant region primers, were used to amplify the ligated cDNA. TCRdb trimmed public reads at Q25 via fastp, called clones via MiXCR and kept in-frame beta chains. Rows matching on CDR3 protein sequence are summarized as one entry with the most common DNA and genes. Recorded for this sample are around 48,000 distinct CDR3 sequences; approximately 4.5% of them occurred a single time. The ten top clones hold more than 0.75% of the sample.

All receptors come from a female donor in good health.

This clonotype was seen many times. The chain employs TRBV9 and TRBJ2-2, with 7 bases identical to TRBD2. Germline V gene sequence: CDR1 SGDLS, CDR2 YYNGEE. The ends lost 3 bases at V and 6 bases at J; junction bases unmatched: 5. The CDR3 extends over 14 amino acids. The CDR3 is CASSAGLGAGELFF. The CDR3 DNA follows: TGTGCCAGCAGCGCCGGACTAGGGGCCGGGGAGCTGTTTTTT.

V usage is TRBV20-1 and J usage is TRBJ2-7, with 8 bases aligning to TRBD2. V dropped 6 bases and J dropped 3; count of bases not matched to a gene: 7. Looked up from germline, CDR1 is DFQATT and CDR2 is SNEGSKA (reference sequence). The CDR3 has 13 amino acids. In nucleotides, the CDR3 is TGCAGTGCCTCAGCGGGAGCAGACTACGAGCAGTACTTC. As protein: CSASAGADYEQYF.

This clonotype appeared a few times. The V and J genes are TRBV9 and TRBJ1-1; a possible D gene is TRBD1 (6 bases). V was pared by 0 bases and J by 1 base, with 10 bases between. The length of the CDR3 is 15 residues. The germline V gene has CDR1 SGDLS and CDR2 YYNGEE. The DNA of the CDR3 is TGTGCCAGCAGCGTAGGGGGGGCAGAGAACACTGAAGCTTTCTTT. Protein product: CASSVGGAENTEAFF.

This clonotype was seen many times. CDR3 sequence: CASRWTNQETQYF. Here the CDR3 DNA reads TGTGCCAGCAGATGGACTAACCAAGAGACCCAGTACTTC. V and J are TRBV28 and TRBJ2-5; D may be TRBD2 (6 bases). With 6 bases removed from V and 0 bases from J, the gap between germline ends came to 8 bases. Germline V lookup: CDR1 MDHEN, CDR2 SYDVKM. This CDR3 is 13 amino acids long.

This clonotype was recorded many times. The chain's CDR3 is CASTGTVSSGNTIYF. In DNA, the CDR3 is TGTGCCAGCACAGGTACGGTCAGCTCTGGAAACACCATATATTTT. The chain is built from TRBV9 and TRBJ1-3; no reliable D call. Germline V gene data show CDR1 as SGDLS and CDR2 as YYNGEE. The ends were cut back, 6 bases at V and 0 bases at J, with 13 bases in the middle. This CDR3 is 15 amino acids long.

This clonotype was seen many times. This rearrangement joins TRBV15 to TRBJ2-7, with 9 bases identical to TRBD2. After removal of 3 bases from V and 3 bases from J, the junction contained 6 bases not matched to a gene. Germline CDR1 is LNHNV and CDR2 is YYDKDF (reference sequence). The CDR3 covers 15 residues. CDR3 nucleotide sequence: TGTGCCACCAGCAGGGTCCAGCGGGGGGACTACGAGCAGTACTTC. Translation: CATSRVQRGDYEQYF. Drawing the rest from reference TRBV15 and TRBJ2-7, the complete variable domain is DAMVIQNPRYQVTQFGKPVTLSCSQTLNHNVMYWYQQKSSQAPKLLFHYYDKDFNNEADTPDNFQSRRPNTSFCFLDIRSPGLGDTAMYLCATSRVQRGDYEQYFGPGTRLTVT.

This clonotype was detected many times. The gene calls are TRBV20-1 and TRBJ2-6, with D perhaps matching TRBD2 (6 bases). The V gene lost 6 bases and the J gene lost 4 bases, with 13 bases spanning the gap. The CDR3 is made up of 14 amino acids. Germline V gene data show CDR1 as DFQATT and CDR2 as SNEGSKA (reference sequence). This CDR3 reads CSAAPGVGANVLTF. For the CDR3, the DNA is TGCAGTGCAGCCCCGGGGGTGGGGGCCAACGTCCTGACTTTC.

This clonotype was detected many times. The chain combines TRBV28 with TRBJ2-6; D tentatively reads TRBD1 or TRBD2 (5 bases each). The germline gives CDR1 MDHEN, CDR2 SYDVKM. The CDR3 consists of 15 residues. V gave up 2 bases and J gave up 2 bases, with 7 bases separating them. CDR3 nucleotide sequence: TGTGCCAGCAGTTTACGGGGCGCTGGGGCCAACGTCCTGACTTTC. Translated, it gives CASSLRGAGANVLTF.

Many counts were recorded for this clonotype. The CDR3 DNA follows: TGTGCCAGCAGTTCGTCCGGGACATCTGTCTATGGCTACACCTTC. Protein product: CASSSSGTSVYGYTF. The rearrangement joins TRBV28 to TRBJ1-2; TRBD1 might be the D (6 bases). The CDR3 runs 15 residues. Trimming cost V 4 bases and J 4 bases, with 16 bases left between them. Germline V CDR1 and CDR2: MDHEN, SYDVKM.

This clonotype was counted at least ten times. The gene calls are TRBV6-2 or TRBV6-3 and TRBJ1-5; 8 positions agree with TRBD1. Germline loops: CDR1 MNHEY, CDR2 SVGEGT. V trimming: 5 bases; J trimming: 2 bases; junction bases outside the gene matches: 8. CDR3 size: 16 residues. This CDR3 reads CASSDAGGAGNQPQHF. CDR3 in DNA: TGTGCCAGCAGTGACGCAGGGGGCGCGGGCAATCAGCCCCAGCATTTT.

The CDR3 here is CASSERGSGGYTF. The DNA of the CDR3 is TGTGCCAGCAGTGAAAGAGGGTCCGGGGGCTACACCTTC. The V and J genes are TRBV6-1 and TRBJ1-2, with D uncertain. From germline, CDR1 is MNHNS and CDR2 SASEGT. The V gene lost 2 bases and the J gene lost 8 bases, with 12 bases spanning the gap. The CDR3 consists of 13 residues.

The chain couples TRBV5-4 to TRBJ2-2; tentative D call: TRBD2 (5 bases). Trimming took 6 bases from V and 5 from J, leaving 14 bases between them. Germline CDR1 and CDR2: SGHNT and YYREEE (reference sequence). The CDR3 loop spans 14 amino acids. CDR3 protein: CASTPLAGTGELFF. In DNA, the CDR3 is TGTGCCAGCACCCCGCTAGCTGGTACCGGGGAGCTGTTTTTT.

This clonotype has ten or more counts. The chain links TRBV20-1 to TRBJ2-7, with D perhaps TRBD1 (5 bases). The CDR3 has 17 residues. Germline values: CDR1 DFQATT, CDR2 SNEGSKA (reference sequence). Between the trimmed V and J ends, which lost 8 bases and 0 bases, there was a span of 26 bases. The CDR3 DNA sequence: TGCAGTACAAACCCTCCGGGCTGGCAGGGCTTCTCCTACGAGCAGTACTTC. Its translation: CSTNPPGWQGFSYEQYF.

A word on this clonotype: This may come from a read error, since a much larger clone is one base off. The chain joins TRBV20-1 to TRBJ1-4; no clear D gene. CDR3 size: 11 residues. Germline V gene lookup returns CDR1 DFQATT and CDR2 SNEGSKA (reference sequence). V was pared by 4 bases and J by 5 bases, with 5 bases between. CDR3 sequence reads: CSATVNEKLFF. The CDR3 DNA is TGCAGTGCTACAGTCAATGAAAAACTGTTTTTT.

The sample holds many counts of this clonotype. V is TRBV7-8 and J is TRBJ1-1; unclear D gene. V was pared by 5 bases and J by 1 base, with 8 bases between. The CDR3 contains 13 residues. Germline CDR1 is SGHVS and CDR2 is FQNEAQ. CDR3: CASSRSWNTEAFF. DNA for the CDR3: TGTGCCAGCAGCCGCTCGTGGAACACTGAAGCTTTCTTT.

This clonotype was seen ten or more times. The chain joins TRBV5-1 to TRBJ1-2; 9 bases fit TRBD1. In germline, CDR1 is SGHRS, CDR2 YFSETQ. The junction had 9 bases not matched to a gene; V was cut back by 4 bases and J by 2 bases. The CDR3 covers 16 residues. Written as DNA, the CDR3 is TGCGCCAGCAGCGGCAATAGGACAGGGGCCAACTATGGCTACACCTTC. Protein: CASSGNRTGANYGYTF.

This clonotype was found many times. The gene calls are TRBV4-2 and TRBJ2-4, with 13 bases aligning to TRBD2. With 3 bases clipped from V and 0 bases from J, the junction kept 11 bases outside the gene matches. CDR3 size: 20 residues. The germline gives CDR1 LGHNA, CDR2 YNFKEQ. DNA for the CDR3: TGTGCCAGCAGCCAGGAGCCCGGGACTAGCGGGACCATAGCCAAAAACATTCAGTACTTC. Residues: CASSQEPGTSGTIAKNIQYF.

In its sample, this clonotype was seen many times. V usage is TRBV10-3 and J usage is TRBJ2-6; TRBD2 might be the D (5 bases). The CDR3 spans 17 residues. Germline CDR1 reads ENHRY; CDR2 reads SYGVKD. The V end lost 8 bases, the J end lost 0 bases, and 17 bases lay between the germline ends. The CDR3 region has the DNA TGTGCCATCGAAAAACGAGGGTCCCCCTCTGGGGCCAACGTCCTGACTTTC. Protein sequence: CAIEKRGSPSGANVLTF.

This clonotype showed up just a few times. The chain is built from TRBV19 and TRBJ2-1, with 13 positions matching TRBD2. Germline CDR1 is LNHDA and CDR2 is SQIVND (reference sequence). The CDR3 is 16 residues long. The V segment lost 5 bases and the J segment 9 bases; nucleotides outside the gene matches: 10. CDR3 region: CASSPLLAGGPGEQFF. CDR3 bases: TGTGCCAGTAGTCCATTACTAGCGGGAGGGCCGGGTGAGCAGTTCTTC.

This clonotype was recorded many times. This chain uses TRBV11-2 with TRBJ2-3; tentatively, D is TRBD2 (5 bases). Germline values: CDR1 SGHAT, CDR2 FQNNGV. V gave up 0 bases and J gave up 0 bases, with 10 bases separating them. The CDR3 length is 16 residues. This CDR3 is CASSLDQRTSTDTQYF. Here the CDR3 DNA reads TGTGCCAGCAGCTTAGATCAGCGGACTAGCACAGATACGCAGTATTTT.

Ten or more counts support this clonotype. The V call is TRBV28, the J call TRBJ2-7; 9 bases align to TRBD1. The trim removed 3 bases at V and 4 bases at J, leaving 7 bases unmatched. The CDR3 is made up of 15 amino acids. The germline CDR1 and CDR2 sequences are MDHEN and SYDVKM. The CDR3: CASSFFRDRAYEQYF. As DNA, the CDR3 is TGTGCCAGCAGTTTCTTCCGGGACAGGGCTTACGAGCAGTACTTC. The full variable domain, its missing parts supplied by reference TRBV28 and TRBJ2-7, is DVKVTQSSRYLVKRTGEKVFLECVQDMDHENMFWYRQDPGLGLRLIYFSYDVKMKEKGDIPEGYSVSREKKERFSLILESASTNQTSMYLCASSFFRDRAYEQYFGPGTRLTVT.

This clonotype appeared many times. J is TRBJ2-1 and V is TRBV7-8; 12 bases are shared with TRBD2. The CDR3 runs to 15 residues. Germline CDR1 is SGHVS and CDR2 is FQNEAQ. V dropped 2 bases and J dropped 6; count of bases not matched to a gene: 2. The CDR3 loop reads CASSLLLAGGNEQFF. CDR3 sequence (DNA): TGTGCCAGCAGCTTATTACTAGCGGGAGGCAATGAGCAGTTCTTC.